The clone carrying this TCR beta chain occurred a few times. Its antigen is still unknown. This specimen comes from a study of T cell responses to AZD1222 COVID-19 vaccine. Germline assignment: CDR1 SGHRS and CDR2 YFSETQ. Between the trimmed V and J ends, which lost 2 bases and 2 bases, there was a span of 10 bases. The CDR3 totals 14 residues. Regarding the study as a whole: Without day 14 samples, only post-peak T cell repertoires were studied.

Data came from immunoSEQ multiplex PCR; TCRdb stores just in-frame clones and leaves some out. The sample yields some 140,000 clones, 85% to 95% seen once. This clonotype was obtained from an adult who received the AZD1222 COVID-19 vaccine. This chain links TRBV5-1 with TRBJ1-1, with a possible D match to TRBD1 (5 bases). Sequencing used peripheral blood, obtained 28 days after the second AZD1222 dose. The CDR3 DNA reads TGCGCCAGCAGCTTCGGGGCATTTAACACTGAAGCTTTCTTT. It specifies CASSFGAFNTEAFF.